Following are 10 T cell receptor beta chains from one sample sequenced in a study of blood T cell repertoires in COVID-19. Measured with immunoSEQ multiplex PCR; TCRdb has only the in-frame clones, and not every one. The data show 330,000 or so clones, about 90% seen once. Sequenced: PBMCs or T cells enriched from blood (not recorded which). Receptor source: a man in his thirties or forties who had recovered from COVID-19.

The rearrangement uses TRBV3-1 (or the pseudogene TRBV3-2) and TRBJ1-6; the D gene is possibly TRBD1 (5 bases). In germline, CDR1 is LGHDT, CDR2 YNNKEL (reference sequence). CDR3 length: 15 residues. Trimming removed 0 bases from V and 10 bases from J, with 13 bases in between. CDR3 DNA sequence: TGTGCCAGCAGCCAAGACAGGGTTTTAGGCTCACCCCTCCACTTT. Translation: CASSQDRVLGSPLHF.

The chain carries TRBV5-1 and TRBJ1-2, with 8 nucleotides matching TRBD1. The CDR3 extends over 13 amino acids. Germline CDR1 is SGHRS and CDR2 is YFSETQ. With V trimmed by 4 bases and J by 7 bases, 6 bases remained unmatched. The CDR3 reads CASSQGQGGGYTF. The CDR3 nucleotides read TGCGCCAGCAGCCAAGGACAGGGAGGTGGCTACACCTTC.

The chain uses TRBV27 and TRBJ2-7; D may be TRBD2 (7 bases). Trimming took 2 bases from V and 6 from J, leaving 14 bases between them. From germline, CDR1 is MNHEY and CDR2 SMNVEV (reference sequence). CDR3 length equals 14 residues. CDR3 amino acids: CASSLNREGVEQYF. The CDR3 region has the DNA TGTGCCAGCAGTTTAAACAGGGAGGGAGTCGAGCAGTACTTC.

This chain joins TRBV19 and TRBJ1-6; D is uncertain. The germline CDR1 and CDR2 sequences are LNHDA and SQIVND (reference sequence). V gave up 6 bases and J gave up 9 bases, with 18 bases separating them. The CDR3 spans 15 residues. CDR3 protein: CASSLPGRNSSPLHF. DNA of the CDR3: TGTGCCAGTAGCTTACCCGGGAGGAATAGTTCACCCCTCCACTTT.

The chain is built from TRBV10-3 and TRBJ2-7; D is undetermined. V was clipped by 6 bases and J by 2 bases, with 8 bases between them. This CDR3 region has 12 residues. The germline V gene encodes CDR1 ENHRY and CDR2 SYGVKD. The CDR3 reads CAISQNAYEQYF. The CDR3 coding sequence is TGTGCCATCAGCCAGAATGCCTACGAGCAGTACTTC.

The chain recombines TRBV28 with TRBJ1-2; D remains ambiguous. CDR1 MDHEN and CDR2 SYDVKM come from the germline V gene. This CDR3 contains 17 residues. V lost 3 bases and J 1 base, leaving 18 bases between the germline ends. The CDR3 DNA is TGTGCCAGCAGTTTGGCGGGCCCCCTACAATTTAACTATGGCTACACCTTC. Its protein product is CASSLAGPLQFNYGYTF.

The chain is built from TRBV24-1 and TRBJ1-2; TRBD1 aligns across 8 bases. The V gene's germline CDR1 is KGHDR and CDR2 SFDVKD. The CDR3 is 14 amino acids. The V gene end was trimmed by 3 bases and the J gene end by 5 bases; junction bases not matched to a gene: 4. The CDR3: CATSDDRGSYGYTF. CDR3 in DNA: TGTGCCACCAGTGATGACAGGGGTAGTTATGGCTACACCTTC.

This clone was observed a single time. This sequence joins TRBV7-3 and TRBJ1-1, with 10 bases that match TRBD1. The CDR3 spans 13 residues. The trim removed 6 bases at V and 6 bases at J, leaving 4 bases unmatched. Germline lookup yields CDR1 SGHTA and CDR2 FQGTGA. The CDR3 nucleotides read TGTGCCAGCAGGCTAGGGACAGGGGCTGAAGCTTTCTTT. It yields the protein CASRLGTGAEAFF.

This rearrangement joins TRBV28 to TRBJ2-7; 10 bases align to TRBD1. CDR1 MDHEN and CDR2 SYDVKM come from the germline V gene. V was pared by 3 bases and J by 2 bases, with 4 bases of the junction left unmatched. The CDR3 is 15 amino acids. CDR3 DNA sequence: TGTGCCAGCAGTTTGACGGGACAGGGGACCTACGAGCAGTACTTC. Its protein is CASSLTGQGTYEQYF.

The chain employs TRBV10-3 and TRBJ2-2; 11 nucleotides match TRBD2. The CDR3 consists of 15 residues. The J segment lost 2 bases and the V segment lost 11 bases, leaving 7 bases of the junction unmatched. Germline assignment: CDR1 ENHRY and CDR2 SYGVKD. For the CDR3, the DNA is TGTGCCTCCTGTAGCGGGGGGGCAAACACCGGGGAGCTGTTTTTT. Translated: CASCSGGANTGELFF.